This T cell receptor (beta chain) was obtained from a study of blood T cell repertoires in COVID-19. In the study overall: Specimens from acute and convalescent COVID-19 originated in the United States, Italy and Spain.

The CDR3 covers 14 residues. Germline assignment: CDR1 LNHDA and CDR2 SQIVND (reference sequence). Between the trimmed V and J ends, which lost 7 bases and 6 bases, there was a span of 16 bases. Sequenced by immunoSEQ multiplex PCR; TCRdb stores in-frame clones only, minus some. This repertoire shows under 200,000 clones, roughly 88% found once; its top ten account for roughly 2.1%. The clonotype comes from a man younger than 35 with acute or convalescent COVID-19. The chain uses TRBV19 and TRBJ1-5; possibly TRBD1 for D (6 bases). Sequencing used peripheral blood. The CDR3 bases are TGTGCCAGTACGAAGGGGGTTGGCCGTCAGCCCCAGCATTTT. Residues: CASTKGVGRQPQHF. Filled out from reference TRBV19 and TRBJ1-5, the complete variable domain reads DGGITQSPKYLFRKEGQNVTLSCEQNLNHDAMYWYRQDPGQGLRLIYYSQIVNDFQKGDIAEGYSVSREKKESFPLTVTSAQKNPTAFYLCASTKGVGRQPQHFGDGTRLSIL.